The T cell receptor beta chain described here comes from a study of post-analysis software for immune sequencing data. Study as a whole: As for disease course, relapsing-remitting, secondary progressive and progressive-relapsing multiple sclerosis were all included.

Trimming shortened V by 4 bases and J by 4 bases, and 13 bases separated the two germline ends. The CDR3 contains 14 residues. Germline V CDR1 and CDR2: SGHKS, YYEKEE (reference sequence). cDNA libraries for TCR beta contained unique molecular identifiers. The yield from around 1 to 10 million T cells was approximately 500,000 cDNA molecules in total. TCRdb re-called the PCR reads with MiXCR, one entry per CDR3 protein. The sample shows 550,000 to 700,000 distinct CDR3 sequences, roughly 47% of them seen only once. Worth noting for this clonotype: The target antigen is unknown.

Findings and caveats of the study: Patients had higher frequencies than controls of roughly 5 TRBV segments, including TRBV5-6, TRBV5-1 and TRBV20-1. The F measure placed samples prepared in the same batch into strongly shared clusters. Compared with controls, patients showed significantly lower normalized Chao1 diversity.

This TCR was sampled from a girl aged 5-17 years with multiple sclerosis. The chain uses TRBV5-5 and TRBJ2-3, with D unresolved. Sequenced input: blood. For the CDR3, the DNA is TGTGCCAGCAGCCCGAGTCCCCTGGCAGATACGCAGTATTTT. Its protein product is CASSPSPLADTQYF.